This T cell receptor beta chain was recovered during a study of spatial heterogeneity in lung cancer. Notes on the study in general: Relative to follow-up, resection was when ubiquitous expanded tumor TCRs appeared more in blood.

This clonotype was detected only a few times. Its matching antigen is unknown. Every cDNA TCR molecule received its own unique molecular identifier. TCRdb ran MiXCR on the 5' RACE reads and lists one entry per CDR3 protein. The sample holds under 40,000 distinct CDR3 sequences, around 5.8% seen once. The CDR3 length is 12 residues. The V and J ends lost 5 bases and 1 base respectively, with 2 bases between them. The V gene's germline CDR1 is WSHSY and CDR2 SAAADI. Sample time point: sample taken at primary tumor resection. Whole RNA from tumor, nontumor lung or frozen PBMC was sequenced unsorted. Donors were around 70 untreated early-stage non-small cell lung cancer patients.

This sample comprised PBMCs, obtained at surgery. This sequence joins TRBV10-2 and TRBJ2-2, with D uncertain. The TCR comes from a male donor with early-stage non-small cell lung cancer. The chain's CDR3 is CASSKNTGELFF. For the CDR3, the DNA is TGCGCCAGCAGTAAGAACACCGGGGAGCTGTTTTTT.